This T cell receptor beta chain was sequenced for a study of T cell repertoires and Cas9 in healthy adults. About the research overall: Characterization of SpCas9-reactive CD4 and CD8 T cells covered multi-effector potency, cytotoxicity and lineage.

Study conclusions and caveats: SpCas9-reactive regulatory T cells reportedly mitigated SpCas9-reactive effector T cells in vitro.

This table comes from immunoSEQ multiplex PCR, and its TCRdb copy is limited to in-frame clones, with some not included. Of some 15,000 clones listed, roughly 89% are singletons. In the case of this clone: Its antigen is not known.

This CDR3 is 14 amino acids long. CDR1 and CDR2 (germline): MDHEN, SYDVKM. V was cut by 2 bases and J by 4 bases, with 8 bases left in between. The chain couples TRBV28 to TRBJ2-2; no firm D call. The sequenced sample consisted of Tregs (CD4+, CD25+, CD127-, CD137-, CD154-) from PBMCs; culture status not recorded. This sequence originates from a human donor in good health. The CDR3 is CASSLIGGTGELFF. For the CDR3, the DNA is TGTGCCAGCAGTTTAATCGGCGGCACCGGGGAGCTGTTTTTT. Using reference TRBV28 and TRBJ2-2 for the parts outside the CDR3, the full variable domain is DVKVTQSSRYLVKRTGEKVFLECVQDMDHENMFWYRQDPGLGLRLIYFSYDVKMKEKGDIPEGYSVSREKKERFSLILESASTNQTSMYLCASSLIGGTGELFFGEGSRLTVL.